These 27 T cell receptor beta chains share one sample of origin, sequenced in a study of blood T cell repertoires in COVID-19. Data came from immunoSEQ multiplex PCR; TCRdb stores just in-frame clones and leaves some out. The table includes over 150,000 clones, roughly 87% detected once. The sequenced sample consisted of PBMCs or T cells enriched from blood (not recorded which). These receptor sequences come from a woman in her fifties or sixties who had recovered from COVID-19.

V gene TRBV11-2 combines with J gene TRBJ2-7; TRBD2 matches at 11 bases. The length of the CDR3 is 18 residues. Trimming took 5 bases from V and 0 from J; bases not matched to a gene: 12. The germline gives CDR1 SGHAT, CDR2 FQNNGV. The CDR3 here is CASSDRGGLADPSYEQYF. The CDR3 coding sequence is TGTGCCAGCAGCGACAGGGGGGGACTAGCGGACCCCTCCTACGAGCAGTACTTC. Full variable domain (outside the CDR3, taken from reference TRBV11-2 and TRBJ2-7): EAGVAQSPRYKIIEKRQSVAFWCNPISGHATLYWYQQILGQGPKLLIQFQNNGVVDDSQLPKDRFSAERLKGVDSTLKIQPAKLEDSAVYLCASSDRGGLADPSYEQYFGPGTRLTVT.

The genes are TRBV19 and TRBJ2-7, with TRBD2 as a possible D gene (6 bases). V was shortened by 5 bases and J by 3 bases, with 14 bases between the two germline ends. Germline CDR1 reads LNHDA; CDR2 reads SQIVND (reference sequence). The CDR3 totals 14 residues. CDR3 nucleotide sequence: TGTGCCAGTAGTGGGGGTGGAGGGATCTACGAGCAGTACTTC. This sequence encodes CASSGGGGIYEQYF.

The chain links TRBV10-3 to TRBJ2-7, with 8 bases that match TRBD2. The V gene's germline CDR1 is ENHRY and CDR2 SYGVKD. CDR3 length: 13 residues. The trim removed 8 bases at V and 6 bases at J, leaving 9 bases unmatched. CDR3 amino acids: CAIAGTSGSEQYF. CDR3 DNA sequence: TGTGCCATCGCCGGGACTAGTGGGAGCGAGCAGTACTTC.

This clone showed up just once. J is TRBJ1-4 and V is TRBV30; D not certain. The germline CDR1 and CDR2 sequences are GTSNPN and SVGIG (reference sequence). V lost 3 bases, J lost 11 bases, and 19 bases lay in between. The CDR3 has 14 amino acids. DNA for the CDR3: TGTGCCTGGAGCCCTGAGGGCAACACGGAGAAACTGTTTTTT. It translates to CAWSPEGNTEKLFF. The entire variable domain, with the rest obtained from reference TRBV30 and TRBJ1-4, is as follows: SQTIHQWPATLVQPVGSPLSLECTVEGTSNPNLYWYRQAAGRGLQLLFYSVGIGQISSEVPQNLSASRPQDRQFILSSKKLLLSDSGFYLCAWSPEGNTEKLFFGSGTQLSVL.

The CDR3 nucleotides are TGTGCCAGCACGCTACAGGGGGCCCACCACGAGCAGTACTTC. Amino acids: CASTLQGAHHEQYF. V and J are TRBV6-6 and TRBJ2-7; TRBD1 agrees at 9 bases. J gave up 5 bases and V 7 bases, and 9 bases lay outside the gene matches. CDR3 length equals 14 residues. Germline-derived CDR1 and CDR2 are MNHNY and SVGAGI (reference sequence).

There are a few counts of this clone. This chain uses TRBV24-1 with TRBJ2-2; 12 bases fit TRBD2. V was pared by 4 bases and J by 8 bases, with 7 bases of the junction left unmatched. This CDR3 region has 16 residues. The germline V gene encodes CDR1 KGHDR and CDR2 SFDVKD. The CDR3 DNA follows: TGTGCCACCAGTGACTTGAAGACTAGCGGGAGTGGGGAGCTGTTTTTT. It codes for CATSDLKTSGSGELFF.

This chain's CDR3 is CASSPGQNYGYTF. DNA for the CDR3: TGTGCCAGCAGCCCCGGACAGAACTATGGCTACACCTTC. The rearrangement joins TRBV11-2 to TRBJ1-2; possibly TRBD1 for D (6 bases). The CDR3 length is 13 residues. Germline CDR1 is SGHAT and CDR2 is FQNNGV. V dropped 5 bases and J dropped 2 bases, with 9 bases sitting between them.

The V and J genes are TRBV6-5 and TRBJ1-6; unclear D gene. Germline assignment: CDR1 MNHEY and CDR2 SVGAGI. The CDR3 extends over 15 amino acids. The V end was cut by 5 bases, the J end by 5 bases, with 13 bases between. CDR3 bases: TGTGCCAGCAGTCTTACCTCCGAGAATAATTCACCCCTCCACTTT. It specifies CASSLTSENNSPLHF.

This chain joins TRBV3-1 (or the pseudogene TRBV3-2) and TRBJ2-5; D uncertain. Germline CDR1 LGHDT, CDR2 YNNKEL (reference sequence). Trimming took 2 bases from V and 5 from J, leaving 3 bases between them. The CDR3 is 11 amino acids. CDR3 in DNA: TGTGCCAGCAGCCAACCGGAGACCCAGTACTTC. Translating it yields CASSQPETQYF.

The rearrangement uses TRBV24-1 and TRBJ1-5; 7 nucleotides align to TRBD1. With V trimmed by 4 bases and J by 5 bases, 10 bases remained unmatched. From germline, CDR1 is KGHDR and CDR2 SFDVKD. This CDR3 comprises 16 residues. CDR3 nucleotide sequence: TGTGCCACCAGTGACACCACCGGGACAGATGATCAGCCCCAGCATTTT. Protein sequence: CATSDTTGTDDQPQHF.

The CDR3: CASSGSRAGAKNIQYF. In DNA, the CDR3 is TGTGCCAGCAGCGGCTCCAGGGCAGGGGCCAAAAACATTCAGTACTTC. The rearrangement uses TRBV25-1 and TRBJ2-4, with a possible D match to TRBD1 (5 bases). Trimming shortened V by 6 bases and J by 1 base, and 16 bases separated the two germline ends. CDR3 size: 16 residues. CDR1 MGHDK and CDR2 SYGVNS come from the germline V gene.

The J gene is TRBJ2-1, the V gene TRBV12-3 or TRBV12-4; D might be TRBD1 (6 bases). This CDR3 contains 13 residues. Trimming shortened V by 6 bases and J by 2 bases, and 8 bases separated the two germline ends. The CDR3, as DNA: TGTGCCAGCAGGACAGGAACCTACAATGAGCAGTTCTTC. Encoded protein: CASRTGTYNEQFF.

The chain uses TRBV9 and TRBJ2-2, with 9 bases identical to TRBD2. Trimming cost V 1 base and J 6 bases; bases outside gene matches: 4. CDR3 length: 15 amino acids. CDR1 and CDR2 (germline): SGDLS, YYNGEE. The CDR3: CASSVSAGGAGELFF. CDR3 bases: TGTGCCAGCAGCGTATCAGCGGGAGGCGCCGGGGAGCTGTTTTTT.

The CDR3 nucleotides are TGTGCCAGCAGTTTAGGGACTCGCGGGAGTAACGCCGGGGAGCTGTTTTTT. This codes for CASSLGTRGSNAGELFF. The chain joins TRBV28 to TRBJ2-2; the match to TRBD2 covers 7 bases. Looked up from germline, CDR1 is MDHEN and CDR2 is SYDVKM. The CDR3 has 17 residues. The junction had 12 bases not matched to a gene; V was cut back by 2 bases and J by 6 bases.

This clone was found once. The rearrangement joins TRBV7-2 to TRBJ1-5; the D gene is possibly TRBD1 (5 bases). Trimming pared 1 base from V and 0 bases from J, leaving 7 bases between. The CDR3 is 15 amino acids. CDR1 and CDR2 from the germline V gene are SGHTA and FQGNSA. In DNA, the CDR3 is TGTGCCAGCAGCTTAGAGGGGTTTAGCAATCAGCCCCAGCATTTT. Translated, it gives CASSLEGFSNQPQHF.

Here the CDR3 DNA reads TGCGCCAGCAGCTTGGCGGGGGGTTTTGCTCAGCCCCAGCATTTT. This translates into CASSLAGGFAQPQHF. The chain joins TRBV5-1 to TRBJ1-5, with D possibly TRBD1 on 5 matching bases. The CDR3 is 15 amino acids. Deletions cut 0 bases from V and 6 bases from J, with 13 bases between. Germline lookup yields CDR1 SGHRS and CDR2 YFSETQ.

This chain links TRBV12-3 or TRBV12-4 with TRBJ1-2; TRBD1 is a possible D gene (5 bases). The CDR3 length is 11 residues. V shed 6 bases and J shed 5 bases, with 7 bases lying between them. CDR3 sequence: CASSAGYGYTF. The CDR3 DNA reads as TGTGCCAGCAGCGCAGGGTATGGCTACACCTTC.

This clone was seen a handful of times. The chain recombines TRBV2 with TRBJ1-1; 8 nucleotides line up with TRBD1. V gave up 2 bases and J gave up 3 bases; unmatched junction bases: 5. Germline V CDR1 and CDR2: SNHLY, FYNNEI. The CDR3 is made up of 15 amino acids. The CDR3 region has the DNA TGTGCCAGCAGTGAAAGGGCAGGGGGCGACACTGAAGCTTTCTTT. It is translated as CASSERAGGDTEAFF.

The chain recombines TRBV9 with TRBJ1-4; tentatively, D is TRBD1 (6 bases). CDR3 length: 16 amino acids. V was pared by 0 bases and J by 1 base, with 10 bases between. CDR1 and CDR2 (germline): SGDLS, YYNGEE. CDR3 sequence (DNA): TGTGCCAGCAGCGTAGGCAGGGGATTAACTAATGAAAAACTGTTTTTT. Translating gives CASSVGRGLTNEKLFF.

The rearrangement joins TRBV28 to TRBJ2-1; 9 bases match TRBD2. Trimming took 4 bases from V and 4 from J; bases not matched to a gene: 11. Germline V CDR1 and CDR2: MDHEN, SYDVKM. This CDR3 spans 17 amino acids. Written as DNA, the CDR3 is TGTGCCAGCAGTTCCCCTTTTAGCGGGAGTGGTTACAATGAGCAGTTCTTC. Amino acid sequence: CASSSPFSGSGYNEQFF.

The sample holds one count of this clone. The chain employs TRBV28 and TRBJ1-2; a weak D match, TRBD1 (6 bases). CDR3 length: 14 residues. CDR1 is MDHEN, CDR2 SYDVKM, per germline. Trimming left V 8 bases short and J 6 bases short, with 19 bases between. CDR3 loop: CASVTTGREDGYTF. The CDR3 DNA reads TGTGCCAGCGTTACCACAGGGAGGGAGGATGGCTACACCTTC.

The chain employs TRBV14 and TRBJ2-1; 8 bases fit TRBD2. This CDR3 region has 17 residues. Per the germline V gene, CDR1 is SGHDN and CDR2 is FVKESK. The trim removed 0 bases at V and 3 bases at J, leaving 7 bases unmatched. The CDR3 sequence is CASSQDKGLDFYNEQFF. The CDR3 coding sequence is TGTGCCAGCAGCCAAGATAAGGGACTAGATTTCTACAATGAGCAGTTCTTC.

The chain couples TRBV6-5 to TRBJ1-1, with D unresolved. The CDR3 runs to 13 residues. Germline loops: CDR1 MNHEY, CDR2 SVGAGI. Trimming cost V 3 bases and J 3 bases, with 8 bases left between them. Here the CDR3 reads CASSYEEDTEAFF. The CDR3 coding sequence is TGTGCCAGCAGTTATGAGGAAGACACTGAAGCTTTCTTT.

The rearrangement joins TRBV19 to TRBJ2-7; 10 bases map to TRBD2. CDR1 and CDR2 from the germline V gene are LNHDA and SQIVND (reference sequence). The V and J ends lost 5 bases and 3 bases, in that order; junction bases with no gene match: 7. The CDR3 loop spans 15 amino acids. The CDR3 reads CASSASSGSYYEQYF. The CDR3 DNA reads TGTGCCAGTAGTGCTTCTAGCGGGAGCTACTACGAGCAGTACTTC.

A single count supports this clone. The V and J genes are TRBV27 and TRBJ2-7; 7 bases align to TRBD2. Looked up from germline, CDR1 is MNHEY and CDR2 is SMNVEV (reference sequence). The CDR3 extends over 12 amino acids. Trimming cost V 5 bases and J 3 bases; bases outside gene matches: 1. The CDR3 DNA sequence: TGTGCCAGCAGTCCGGGGGGCTACGAGCAGTACTTC. Residues: CASSPGGYEQYF.

The chain has TRBV19 and TRBJ1-5; D possibly corresponds to TRBD1 (6 bases). The germline V gene has CDR1 LNHDA and CDR2 SQIVND (reference sequence). This CDR3 comprises 14 residues. V was shortened by 6 bases and J by 4 bases, with 13 bases between the two germline ends. CDR3 region: CASSEGQLNQPQHF. In nucleotides, the CDR3 is TGTGCCAGTAGCGAAGGACAGCTTAATCAGCCCCAGCATTTT.

CDR3 region: CASSEATTGGQPQHF. CDR3 coding DNA: TGTGCCAGCAGTGAAGCGACAACAGGGGGACAGCCCCAGCATTTT. The chain joins TRBV6-1 to TRBJ1-5; 8 bases agree with TRBD1. In germline, CDR1 is MNHNS, CDR2 SASEGT. The length of the CDR3 is 15 residues. V shed 0 bases and J 7 bases; nucleotides not matched to a gene: 5.